A single sample gave rise to the 18 T cell receptor beta chains below, sequenced in a study of radiation and T cells in renal cell carcinoma. As to time point: baseline pretreatment blood. Noted treatment: 15 Gy SBRT to primary tumor, nephrectomy 4 weeks later. The method was immunoSEQ multiplex PCR; TCRdb's version includes in-frame clones alone and lacks a portion of them. The sample shows about 49,000 clones, 83% of them seen only once. The sequenced sample was blood, obtained from a patient whose treatment included radiotherapy and nephrectomy. These receptors all stem from a woman in her seventies with renal cell carcinoma.

This sequence joins TRBV5-6 and TRBJ2-3; 11 bases fit TRBD2. Trimming took 4 bases from V and 3 from J; bases not matched to a gene: 7. The CDR3 has 16 residues. The germline gives CDR1 SGHDT, CDR2 YYEEEE. The CDR3 is CASSVLGTSGTDTQYF. CDR3 coding DNA: TGTGCCAGCAGCGTGCTGGGGACTAGCGGTACAGATACGCAGTATTTT.

The chain combines TRBV6-5 with TRBJ1-1, with D unclear. The CDR3 is 15 residues long. Germline V gene lookup returns CDR1 MNHEY and CDR2 SVGAGI. Trimming removed 11 bases from V and 1 base from J, with 20 bases in between. CDR3 nucleotide sequence: TGTGCCCGACTCGGTGAGGTGCCACAGAACACTGAAGCTTTCTTT. As protein: CARLGEVPQNTEAFF.

In its sample, this clone was seen once. The chain links TRBV18 to TRBJ2-7, with no clear D. The CDR3 consists of 14 residues. Germline V CDR1 and CDR2: KGHSH, LQKENI. V was shortened by 2 bases and J by 3 bases, with 11 bases between the two germline ends. CDR3 coding DNA: TGTGCCAGCTCACCAAACTCTGGCAGCTACGAGCAGTACTTC. Protein product: CASSPNSGSYEQYF.

This rearrangement joins TRBV11-2 to TRBJ2-7; 12 nucleotides agree with TRBD1. The junction had 5 bases not matched to a gene; V was cut back by 5 bases and J by 6 bases. Germline V lookup: CDR1 SGHAT, CDR2 FQNNGV. The length of the CDR3 is 14 residues. The CDR3 region has the DNA TGTGCCAGCAGCGGGGGACAGGGGGCCGTCGAGCAGTACTTC. This translates into CASSGGQGAVEQYF.

This clone appeared a few times. The rearrangement joins TRBV5-6 to TRBJ2-2, with 8 bases that match TRBD1. The CDR3 loop spans 15 amino acids. The V segment lost 0 bases and the J segment 7 bases; nucleotides outside the gene matches: 5. Germline V gene sequence: CDR1 SGHDT, CDR2 YYEEEE. CDR3 amino acids: CASSLAQGASGELFF. The CDR3 coding sequence is TGTGCCAGCAGCTTGGCGCAGGGGGCCAGCGGGGAGCTGTTTTTT.

The V call is TRBV2, the J call TRBJ2-7, with D maybe TRBD1 (7 bases). Germline V gives CDR1 SNHLY, CDR2 FYNNEI. The CDR3 runs 14 residues. The V end lost 6 bases, the J end lost 0 bases, and 12 bases lay between the germline ends. The CDR3 DNA sequence: TGTGCCAGCAGACGGGGGACAGTCTCCTACGAGCAGTACTTC. It codes for CASRRGTVSYEQYF.

The J gene is TRBJ2-5, the V gene TRBV2; 7 bases line up with TRBD1. The CDR3 extends over 14 amino acids. The germline V gene has CDR1 SNHLY and CDR2 FYNNEI. J lost 7 bases, V lost 5 bases, and 10 bases had no gene match. CDR3 protein: CASSTGDPAGTQYF. The CDR3 bases are TGTGCCAGCAGTACAGGGGACCCGGCGGGGACCCAGTACTTC.

This sequence joins TRBV19 and TRBJ1-5; a weak D match, TRBD1 (5 bases). This CDR3 is 17 amino acids long. The germline V gene has CDR1 LNHDA and CDR2 SQIVND (reference sequence). V dropped 4 bases and J dropped 2 bases, with 18 bases sitting between them. DNA of the CDR3: TGTGCCAGTAGTAGGCTCCCCGAAGGGGCTGGCAATCAGCCCCAGCATTTT. Translated: CASSRLPEGAGNQPQHF.

V gene TRBV5-4 combines with J gene TRBJ2-1; the D call may be TRBD1 or TRBD2 (5 bases each). The V end was cut by 0 bases, the J end by 3 bases, with 13 bases between. Germline CDR1 is SGHNT and CDR2 is YYREEE (reference sequence). This CDR3 is built from 16 residues. The CDR3 coding sequence is TGTGCCAGCAGCTTGGATGAGGGGTCTGGCTACAATGAGCAGTTCTTC. It codes for CASSLDEGSGYNEQFF.

The rearrangement uses TRBV5-1 and TRBJ2-7, with 9 bases fitting TRBD1. The CDR3 extends over 14 amino acids. Per the germline V gene, CDR1 is SGHRS and CDR2 is YFSETQ. The V and J ends lost 4 bases and 5 bases, in that order; junction bases with no gene match: 7. Here the CDR3 reads CASSVQGAQDEQYF. CDR3 bases: TGCGCCAGCAGCGTACAGGGGGCGCAGGACGAGCAGTACTTC.

The chain is built from TRBV2 and TRBJ1-1; no clear D gene. With 7 bases removed from V and 1 base from J, the gap between germline ends came to 10 bases. The germline gives CDR1 SNHLY, CDR2 FYNNEI. This CDR3 has 13 residues. The CDR3 is CASTLGANTEAFF. DNA for the CDR3: TGTGCCAGCACCCTAGGAGCGAACACTGAAGCTTTCTTT. The full variable domain, rest sourced from reference TRBV2 and TRBJ1-1, is EPEVTQTPSHQVTQMGQEVILRCVPISNHLYFYWYRQILGQKVEFLVSFYNNEISEKSEIFDDQFSVERPDGSNFTLKIRSTKLEDSAMYFCASTLGANTEAFFGQGTRLTVV.

The chain is built from TRBV19 and TRBJ1-2; D remains ambiguous. Germline V lookup: CDR1 LNHDA, CDR2 SQIVND (reference sequence). This CDR3 has 14 residues. V was trimmed by 5 bases and J by 3 bases, leaving 13 bases between them. This CDR3 reads CASSSGGSDYGYTF. The CDR3 DNA reads TGTGCCAGTAGTTCGGGCGGGTCGGACTATGGCTACACCTTC.

This clone appeared once. The V and J genes are TRBV6-1 and TRBJ1-2; D not certain. This CDR3 contains 14 residues. Germline CDR1 reads MNHNS; CDR2 reads SASEGT. The germline V and J ends were trimmed by 2 bases and 3 bases, with 10 bases remaining between them. CDR3 region: CASSEYTGYYGYTF. The CDR3 bases are TGTGCCAGCAGTGAATATACGGGTTACTATGGCTACACCTTC.

The CDR3 is CASSYDVRGRGETQYF. Written as DNA, the CDR3 is TGTGCCAGCAGTTACGATGTGAGGGGGCGCGGGGAGACCCAGTACTTC. This chain joins TRBV6-5 and TRBJ2-5; 7 bases are a match to TRBD1. There are 16 residues in the CDR3. Germline V CDR1 and CDR2: MNHEY, SVGAGI. Unmatched junction bases numbered 11, after V lost 2 bases and J lost 5 bases.

The V and J genes are TRBV5-1 and TRBJ2-7; TRBD1 matches 8 bases. Per the germline V gene, CDR1 is SGHRS and CDR2 is YFSETQ. Losses at the gene ends were 4 bases for V and 0 bases for J; bases not matched to a gene: 12. This CDR3 contains 17 residues. CDR3 in DNA: TGCGCCAGCAGCCGAGGACAGGGCCTCTCATCCTCCTACGAGCAGTACTTC. Its translation: CASSRGQGLSSSYEQYF. Using reference TRBV5-1 and TRBJ2-7 for the parts outside the CDR3, the full variable domain is KAGVTQTPRYLIKTRGQQVTLSCSPISGHRSVSWYQQTPGQGLQFLFEYFSETQRNKGNFPGRFSGRQFSNSRSEMNVSTLELGDSALYLCASSRGQGLSSSYEQYFGPGTRLTVT.

The J gene is TRBJ1-4, the V gene TRBV28, with D tentatively TRBD1 (5 bases). The CDR3 extends over 14 amino acids. Deletions cut 3 bases from V and 8 bases from J, with 13 bases between. Germline CDR1 reads MDHEN; CDR2 reads SYDVKM. CDR3 sequence reads: CASSFQGMREKLFF. CDR3 DNA: TGTGCCAGCAGTTTCCAGGGTATGAGGGAAAAACTGTTTTTT.

The V gene is TRBV5-1, the J gene TRBJ2-2; D ambiguous. The CDR3 loop spans 15 amino acids. Trimming removed 1 base at V and 5 bases at J, with 12 bases between. The V gene's germline CDR1 is SGHRS and CDR2 YFSETQ. The CDR3 nucleotides are TGCGCCAGCAGCTTGACTGACACCCAGACCGGGGAGCTGTTTTTT. Residues: CASSLTDTQTGELFF.

V and J are TRBV7-9 and TRBJ2-5; tentative D call: TRBD2 (6 bases). Germline CDR1 reads SEHNR; CDR2 reads FQNEAQ (reference sequence). This CDR3 comprises 14 residues. The ends were cut back, 1 base at V and 7 bases at J, with 13 bases in the middle. The CDR3 sequence: CASSLGLGDLTQYF. CDR3 DNA: TGTGCCAGCAGCTTAGGACTAGGGGATTTGACCCAGTACTTC. The full variable domain, with the rest looked up from reference TRBV7-9 and TRBJ2-5, is DTGVSQNPRHKITKRGQNVTFRCDPISEHNRLYWYRQTLGQGPEFLTYFQNEAQLEKSRLLSDRFSAERPKGSFSTLEIQRTEQGDSAMYLCASSLGLGDLTQYFGPGTRLLVL.